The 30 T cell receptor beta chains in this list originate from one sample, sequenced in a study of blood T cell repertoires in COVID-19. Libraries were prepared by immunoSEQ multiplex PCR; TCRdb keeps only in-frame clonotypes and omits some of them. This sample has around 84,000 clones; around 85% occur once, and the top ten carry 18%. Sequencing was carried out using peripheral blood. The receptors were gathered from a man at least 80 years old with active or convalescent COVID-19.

DNA of the CDR3: TGTGCCTGGAGCTTTACTAGCGGGAGGCGAAAGACCCAGTACTTC. Encoded protein: CAWSFTSGRRKTQYF. The rearrangement links TRBV30 to TRBJ2-5; 12 bases align to TRBD2. V dropped 3 bases and J dropped 6; count of bases not matched to a gene: 8. The V gene's germline CDR1 is GTSNPN and CDR2 SVGIG (reference sequence). The CDR3 runs 15 residues.

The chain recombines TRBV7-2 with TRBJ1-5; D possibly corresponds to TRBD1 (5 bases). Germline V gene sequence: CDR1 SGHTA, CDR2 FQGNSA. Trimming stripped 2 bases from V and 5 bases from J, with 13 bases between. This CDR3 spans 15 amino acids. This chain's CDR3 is CASSLRAQAHQPQHF. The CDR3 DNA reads TGTGCCAGCAGCTTACGGGCACAGGCTCATCAGCCCCAGCATTTT.

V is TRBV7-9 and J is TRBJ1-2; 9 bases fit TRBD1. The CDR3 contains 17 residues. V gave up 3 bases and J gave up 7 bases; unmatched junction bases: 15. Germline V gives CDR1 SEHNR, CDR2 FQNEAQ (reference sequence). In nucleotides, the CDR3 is TGTGCCAGCAGCTTTTGGGGACAGGGAGGGGCTATGAGTGGCTACACCTTC. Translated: CASSFWGQGGAMSGYTF.

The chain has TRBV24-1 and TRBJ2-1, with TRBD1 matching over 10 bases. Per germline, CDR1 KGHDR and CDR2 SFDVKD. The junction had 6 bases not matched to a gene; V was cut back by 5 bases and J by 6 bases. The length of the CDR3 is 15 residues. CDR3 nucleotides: TGTGCCACCAGTGCCGCCGGGACAGGGGCCAATGAGCAGTTCTTC. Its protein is CATSAAGTGANEQFF.

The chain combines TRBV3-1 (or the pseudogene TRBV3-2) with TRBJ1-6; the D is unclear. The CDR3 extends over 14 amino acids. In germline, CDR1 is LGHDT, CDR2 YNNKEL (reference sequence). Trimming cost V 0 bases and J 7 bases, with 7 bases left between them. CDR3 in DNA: TGTGCCAGCAGCCAAGATTTGCGGAATTCACCCCTCCACTTT. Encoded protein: CASSQDLRNSPLHF.

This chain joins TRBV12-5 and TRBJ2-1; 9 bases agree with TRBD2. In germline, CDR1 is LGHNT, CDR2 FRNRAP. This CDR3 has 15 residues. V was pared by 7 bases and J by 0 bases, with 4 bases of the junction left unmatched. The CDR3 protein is CASEISGSSYNEQFF. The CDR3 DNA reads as TGTGCTAGTGAAATTAGCGGGAGCTCCTACAATGAGCAGTTCTTC. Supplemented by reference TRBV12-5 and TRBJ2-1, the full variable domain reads DARVTQTPRHKVTEMGQEVTMRCQPILGHNTVFWYRQTMMQGLELLAYFRNRAPLDDSGMPKDRFSAEMPDATLATLKIQPSEPRDSAVYFCASEISGSSYNEQFFGPGTRLTVL.

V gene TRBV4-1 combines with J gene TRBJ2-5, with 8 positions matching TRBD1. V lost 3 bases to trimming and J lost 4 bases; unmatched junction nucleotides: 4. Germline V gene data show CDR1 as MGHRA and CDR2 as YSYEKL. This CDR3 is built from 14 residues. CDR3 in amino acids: CASSHLGQGETQYF. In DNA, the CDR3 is TGCGCCAGCAGCCACCTAGGACAGGGAGAGACCCAGTACTTC.

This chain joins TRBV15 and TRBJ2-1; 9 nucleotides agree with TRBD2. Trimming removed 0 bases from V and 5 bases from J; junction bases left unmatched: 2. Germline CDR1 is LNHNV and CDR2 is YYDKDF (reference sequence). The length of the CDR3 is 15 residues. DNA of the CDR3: TGTGCCACCAGCAGAGATTTAGCGGGAGACAATGAGCAGTTCTTC. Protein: CATSRDLAGDNEQFF.

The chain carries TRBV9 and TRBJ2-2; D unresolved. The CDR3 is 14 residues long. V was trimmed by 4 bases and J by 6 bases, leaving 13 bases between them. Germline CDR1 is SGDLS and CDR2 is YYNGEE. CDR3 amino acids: CASSPTPGAGELFF. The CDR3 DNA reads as TGTGCCAGCAGCCCTACGCCGGGTGCCGGGGAGCTGTTTTTT.

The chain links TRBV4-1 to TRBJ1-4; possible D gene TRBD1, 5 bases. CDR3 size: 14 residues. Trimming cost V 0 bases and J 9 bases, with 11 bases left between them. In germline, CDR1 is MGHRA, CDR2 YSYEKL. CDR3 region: CASSQDLRGKKLFF. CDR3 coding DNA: TGCGCCAGCAGCCAAGATCTTAGGGGCAAAAAACTGTTTTTT.

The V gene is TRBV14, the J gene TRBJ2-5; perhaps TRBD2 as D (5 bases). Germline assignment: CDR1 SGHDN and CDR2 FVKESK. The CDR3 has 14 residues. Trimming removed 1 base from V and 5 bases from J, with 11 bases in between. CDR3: CASSQALGGETQYF. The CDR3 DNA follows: TGTGCCAGCAGCCAAGCCCTAGGCGGGGAGACCCAGTACTTC.

The chain's CDR3 is CASSEIRGNQPQHF. Here the CDR3 DNA reads TGTGCCAGCAGTGAAATCCGGGGGAATCAGCCCCAGCATTTT. The J gene is TRBJ1-5, the V gene TRBV2; tentative D call: TRBD1 (5 bases). This CDR3 spans 14 amino acids. Germline V gives CDR1 SNHLY, CDR2 FYNNEI. Trimming removed 2 bases at V and 4 bases at J, with 9 bases between.

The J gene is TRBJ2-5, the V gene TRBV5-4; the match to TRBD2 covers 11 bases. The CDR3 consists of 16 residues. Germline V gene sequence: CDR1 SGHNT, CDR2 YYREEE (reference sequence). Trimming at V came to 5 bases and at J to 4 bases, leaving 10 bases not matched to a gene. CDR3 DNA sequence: TGTGCCAGCAGACCCGGGACTAGCGGAGTCGGAGAGACCCAGTACTTC. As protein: CASRPGTSGVGETQYF.

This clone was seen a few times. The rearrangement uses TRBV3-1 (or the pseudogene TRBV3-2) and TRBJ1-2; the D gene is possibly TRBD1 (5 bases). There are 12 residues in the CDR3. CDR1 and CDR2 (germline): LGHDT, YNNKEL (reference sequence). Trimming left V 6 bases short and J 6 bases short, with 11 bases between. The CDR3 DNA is TGTGCCAGCAGAGGTACAGGACATGGCTACACCTTC. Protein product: CASRGTGHGYTF.

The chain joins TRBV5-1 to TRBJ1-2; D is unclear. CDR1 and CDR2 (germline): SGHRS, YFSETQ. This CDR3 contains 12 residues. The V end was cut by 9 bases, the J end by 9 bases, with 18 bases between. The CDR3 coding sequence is TGCGCCACCAGACCGCACCTCGGGAGCTACACCTTC. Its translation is CATRPHLGSYTF. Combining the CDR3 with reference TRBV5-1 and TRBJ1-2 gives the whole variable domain KAGVTQTPRYLIKTRGQQVTLSCSPISGHRSVSWYQQTPGQGLQFLFEYFSETQRNKGNFPGRFSGRQFSNSRSEMNVSTLELGDSALYLCATRPHLGSYTFGSGTRLTVV.

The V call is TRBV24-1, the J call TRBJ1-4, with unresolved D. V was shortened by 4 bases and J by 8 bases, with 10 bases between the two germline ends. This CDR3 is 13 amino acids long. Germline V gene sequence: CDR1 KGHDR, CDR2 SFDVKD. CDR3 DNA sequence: TGTGCCACCAGTGAGGCGGGAGGCGAAAAACTGTTTTTT. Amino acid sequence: CATSEAGGEKLFF.

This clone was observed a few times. As DNA, the CDR3 is TGTGCCAGCAAAGCGGGAGGCGCCGGGGAGCTGTTTTTT. Protein: CASKAGGAGELFF. The V gene is TRBV2, the J gene TRBJ2-2; 9 bases align to TRBD2. This CDR3 is built from 13 residues. Germline CDR1 SNHLY, CDR2 FYNNEI. The J segment lost 6 bases and the V segment lost 7 bases, leaving 3 bases of the junction unmatched. Combining the CDR3 with reference TRBV2 and TRBJ2-2 gives the whole variable domain EPEVTQTPSHQVTQMGQEVILRCVPISNHLYFYWYRQILGQKVEFLVSFYNNEISEKSEIFDDQFSVERPDGSNFTLKIRSTKLEDSAMYFCASKAGGAGELFFGEGSRLTVL.

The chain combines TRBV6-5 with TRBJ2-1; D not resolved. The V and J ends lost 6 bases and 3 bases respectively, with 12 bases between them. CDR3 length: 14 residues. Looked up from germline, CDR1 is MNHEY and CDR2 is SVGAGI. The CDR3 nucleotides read TGTGCCAGCAGGGCCCCCAACTACTACAATGAGCAGTTCTTC. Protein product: CASRAPNYYNEQFF.

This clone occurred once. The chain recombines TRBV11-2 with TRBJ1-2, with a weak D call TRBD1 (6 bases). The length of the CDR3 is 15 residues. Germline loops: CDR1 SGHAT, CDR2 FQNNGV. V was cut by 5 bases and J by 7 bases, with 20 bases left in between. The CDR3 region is CASSPLVGGSGGYTF. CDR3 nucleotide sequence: TGTGCCAGCAGCCCGTTAGTAGGGGGTTCGGGTGGCTACACCTTC.

The CDR3 is CASSFGGKNTEAFF. DNA for the CDR3: TGCGCCAGCAGCTTCGGGGGGAAGAACACTGAAGCTTTCTTT. The rearrangement uses TRBV5-1 and TRBJ1-1, with D maybe TRBD1 (5 bases). Germline V gene lookup returns CDR1 SGHRS and CDR2 YFSETQ. V gave up 2 bases and J gave up 1 base, with 9 bases separating them. The length of the CDR3 is 14 residues.

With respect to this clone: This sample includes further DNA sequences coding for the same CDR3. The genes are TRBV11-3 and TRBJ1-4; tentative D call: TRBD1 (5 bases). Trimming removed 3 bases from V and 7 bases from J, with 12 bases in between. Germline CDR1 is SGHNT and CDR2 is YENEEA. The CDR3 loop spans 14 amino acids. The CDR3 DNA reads TGTGCCAGCAGCTTGTCGGGGGGGAGTGAAAAACTGTTTTTT. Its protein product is CASSLSGGSEKLFF.

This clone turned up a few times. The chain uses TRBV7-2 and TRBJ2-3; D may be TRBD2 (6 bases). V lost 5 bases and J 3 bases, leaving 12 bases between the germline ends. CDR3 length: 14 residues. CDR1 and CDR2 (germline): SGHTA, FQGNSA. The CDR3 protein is CASSPRRDTDTQYF. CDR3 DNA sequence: TGTGCCAGCAGCCCCCGGAGGGATACAGATACGCAGTATTTT.

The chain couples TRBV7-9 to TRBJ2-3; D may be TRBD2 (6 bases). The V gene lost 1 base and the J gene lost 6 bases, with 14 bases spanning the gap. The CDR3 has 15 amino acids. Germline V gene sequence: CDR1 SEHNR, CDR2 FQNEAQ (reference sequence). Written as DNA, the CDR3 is TGTGCCAGCAGCTTAGTGAGAGGCGGGGAGGATACGCAGTATTTT. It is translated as CASSLVRGGEDTQYF.

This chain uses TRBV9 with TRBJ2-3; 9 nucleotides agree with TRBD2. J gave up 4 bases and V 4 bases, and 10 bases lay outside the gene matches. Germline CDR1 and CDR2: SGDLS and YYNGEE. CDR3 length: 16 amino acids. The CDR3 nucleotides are TGTGCCAGCAGCAAACCCGCTAGCGGGACCCCAGATACGCAGTATTTT. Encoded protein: CASSKPASGTPDTQYF.

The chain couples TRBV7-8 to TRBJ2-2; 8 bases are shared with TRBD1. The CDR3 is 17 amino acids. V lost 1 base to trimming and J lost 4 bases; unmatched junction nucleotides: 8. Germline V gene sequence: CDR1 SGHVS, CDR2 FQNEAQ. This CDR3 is CASSLVERQGATGELFF. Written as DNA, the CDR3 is TGTGCCAGCAGCTTAGTAGAGCGCCAGGGGGCCACCGGGGAGCTGTTTTTT.

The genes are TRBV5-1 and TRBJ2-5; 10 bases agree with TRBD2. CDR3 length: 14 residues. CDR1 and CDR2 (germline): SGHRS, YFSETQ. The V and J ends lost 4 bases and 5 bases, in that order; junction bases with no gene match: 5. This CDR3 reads CASSDQAGGETQYF. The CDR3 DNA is TGCGCCAGCAGCGACCAAGCGGGGGGGGAGACCCAGTACTTC. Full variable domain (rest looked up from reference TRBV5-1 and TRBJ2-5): KAGVTQTPRYLIKTRGQQVTLSCSPISGHRSVSWYQQTPGQGLQFLFEYFSETQRNKGNFPGRFSGRQFSNSRSEMNVSTLELGDSALYLCASSDQAGGETQYFGPGTRLLVL.

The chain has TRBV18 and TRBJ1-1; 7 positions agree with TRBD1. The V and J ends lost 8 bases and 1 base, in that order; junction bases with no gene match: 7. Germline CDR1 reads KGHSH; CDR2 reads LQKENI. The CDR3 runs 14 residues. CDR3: CASTKTGTNTEAFF. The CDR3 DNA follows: TGTGCCAGCACTAAGACAGGGACGAACACTGAAGCTTTCTTT.

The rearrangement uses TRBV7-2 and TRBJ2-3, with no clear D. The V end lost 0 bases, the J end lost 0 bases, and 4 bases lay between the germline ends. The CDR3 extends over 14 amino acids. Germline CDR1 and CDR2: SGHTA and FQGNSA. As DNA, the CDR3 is TGTGCCAGCAGCTTAGCCCCTAGCACAGATACGCAGTATTTT. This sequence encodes CASSLAPSTDTQYF.

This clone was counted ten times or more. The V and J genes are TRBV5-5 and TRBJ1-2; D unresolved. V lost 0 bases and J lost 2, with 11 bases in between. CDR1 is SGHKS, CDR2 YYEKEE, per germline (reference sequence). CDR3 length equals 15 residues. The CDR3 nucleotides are TGTGCCAGCAGCTTGGACGTCAACCAGAACTATGGCTACACCTTC. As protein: CASSLDVNQNYGYTF.

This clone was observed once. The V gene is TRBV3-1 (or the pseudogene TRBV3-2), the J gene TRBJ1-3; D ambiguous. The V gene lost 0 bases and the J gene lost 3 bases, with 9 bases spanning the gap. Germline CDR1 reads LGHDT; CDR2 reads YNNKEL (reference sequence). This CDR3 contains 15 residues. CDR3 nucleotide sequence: TGTGCCAGCAGCCAAGATGGGAGGTATGGAAACACCATATATTTT. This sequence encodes CASSQDGRYGNTIYF.